This TCR beta chain appears in the sequencing data of a study of T cell repertoires in cytomegalovirus infection (dated by TCRdb to the late 2010s). With respect to the entire study: The HLA type of each donor mattered for the analysis, because public TCR beta signatures pointed to carriage of CMV infection along with the matching HLA type.

This clonotype was counted many times. What this receptor recognizes is not known. No much larger clone is present one base from it, and per-base qualities are unavailable. Looking up the germline V gene yields CDR1 MNHNS and CDR2 SASEGT. A distance of 22 bases separates the germline ends of V and J, which lose 5 bases and 1 base respectively. The CDR3, from cysteine to phenylalanine, totals 18 residues. The retained sequence is limited to the CDR3, 54 bases, with the frame set at the first base. Results the study describes overall, beyond this receptor: In both this cohort and an independent roughly 350-donor cohort, the cumulative frequency of public TCR beta family members distinguished carriers of CMV infection plus the relevant HLA type. The ex vivo response was dominated by HLA-C-restricted CMV-specific TCR beta clonotypes, which also provided the single most frequent clonotype in two of eight donors.

Sequenced using an Illumina HiSeq 1500. Using fastp trimming at Q25 and MiXCR clonotype assembly, TCRdb reanalyzed the public sequencing data and kept in-frame beta chains. Each record represents a unique CDR3 protein, reported with the most common genes and DNA among its rows. This sample has approximately 500,000 distinct CDR3 sequences in its table, and about 17% of those were observed once. The ten largest clones take up 20% to 30% of the sample. The sample comprised CD8+ T cells from PBMCs. In this chain, TRBV6-1 is recombined with TRBJ2-3; the D gene is possibly TRBD1 or TRBD2, each agreeing over 6 bases. The clonotype originates from a human donor in good health (CMV status not recorded). Some clones in this sample may be carry-over from other donors' samples. The CDR3 region reads CASSKYVEGGVRTDTQYF. The nucleotides read TGTGCCAGCAGTAAATATGTAGAGGGGGGCGTCCGCACAGATACGCAGTATTTT.